The rows below give T cell receptor beta chains drawn from one sample of a study of identical twins. TCRdb reprocessed the 5' RACE reads with MiXCR, giving one entry per CDR3 protein. The sample has a few hundred thousand distinct CDR3 sequences, around 9.6% seen once. Separately, the same data were catalogued under a study of yellow fever vaccine responses in identical twins.

Sequencing was done on a sample of PBMCs. The receptors come from a young woman in good health. The CDR3 runs from the conserved cysteine through the conserved F or W. D genes are given only for firm matches. Size values are once, few and many counts, or a class for expanded clones, and some rows have none.

d_gene,abundance,v_gene,j_gene,CDR3nt,CDR3aa
.,many,TRBV21-1,TRBJ2-7,TGTGCCAGCAGCATCCCGGGACTAGTCTCCTACGAGCAGTACTTC,CASSIPGLVSYEQYF
.,many,TRBV6-6,TRBJ2-5,TGTGCCAGCTCTTTACTAGGGGAGGAGACCCAGTACTTC,CASSLLGEETQYF
.,many,TRBV27,TRBJ2-1,TGTGCCAGCACTCCCTGGTCAGGAGTTCGGTACAATGAGCAGTTCTTC,CASTPWSGVRYNEQFF
TRBD2,many,TRBV7-8,TRBJ2-1,TGTGCCAGCCAACGGGGGGGCCCGGAGGAGCAGTTCTTC,CASQRGGPEEQFF
.,.,TRBV9,TRBJ2-7,TGTGCCAGTAACGGGGGAATGGGTGAGCAGTACTTC,CASNGGMGEQYF
TRBD1,.,TRBV2,TRBJ1-6,TGTGCCAGCAGTGCCGGGACAGATAATTCACCCCTCCACTTT,CASSAGTDNSPLHF
.,few,TRBV14,TRBJ2-3,TGTGCCAGCAGCCAAGAGGTTACTATGGATACGCAGTATTTT,CASSQEVTMDTQYF
.,many,TRBV9,TRBJ2-2,TGTGCCAGCAGCGGGGGGGCAGGCCCCGGGGAGCTGTTTTTT,CASSGGAGPGELFF
.,few,TRBV6-5,TRBJ2-1,TGTGCCAGCAGTTACCAAAAATACAATGAGCAGTTCTTC,CASSYQKYNEQFF
TRBD1,many,TRBV11-1,TRBJ2-3,TGTGCCAGCAGCTTAATGGGGACAGGGGGCGCAGATACGCAGTATTTT,CASSLMGTGGADTQYF
TRBD1,many,TRBV2,TRBJ2-2,TGTGCCAGCAGTAGGACAGGCGAGGCCGGGGAGCTGTTTTTT,CASSRTGEAGELFF
.,.,TRBV4-3,TRBJ2-7,TGCGCCAGCAGCCAAGATAGGGATCCCTCCTACGAGCAGTACTTC,CASSQDRDPSYEQYF
.,many,TRBV5-1,TRBJ2-1,TGCGCCAGCAGCTCCGGGGATAGCTCCTACAATGAGCAGTTCTTC,CASSSGDSSYNEQFF
.,.,TRBV20-1,TRBJ2-5,TGCAGTGGGAAGGGCAGAGGAGAGACCCAGTACTTC,CSGKGRGETQYF
.,once,TRBV29-1,TRBJ2-5,TGCAGCGTTGAGTTAGTCGGCGAGACCCAGTACTTC,CSVELVGETQYF
TRBD2,few,TRBV7-2,TRBJ2-5,TGTGCCAGCAGCTTAGCGGCGGGAGTACAGGAGACCCAGTACTTC,CASSLAAGVQETQYF
.,.,TRBV29-1,TRBJ2-3,TGCAGCGTCAAGAAAAGCACAGATATGCAGTATTTT,CSVKKSTDMQYF
.,many,TRBV29-1,TRBJ2-7,TGCAGCGTTGAAGGTCGGGGGTATCCTACCTACGAGCAGTACTTC,CSVEGRGYPTYEQYF
.,.,TRBV9,TRBJ2-2,TGTGCCAGCAGCCCCGGTGGGGGGCGGCTGTTTTTT,CASSPGGGRLFF
.,.,TRBV28,TRBJ2-5,TGTGCCAGCAGTCCTGGGAGGAGGGCGTCCAAAGAGACCCAGTACTTC,CASSPGRRASKETQYF
.,many,TRBV6-5,TRBJ2-3,TGTGCCAGCAGTTACGAGGTCGGGGGAACAGATACGCAGTATTTT,CASSYEVGGTDTQYF
.,few,TRBV10-3,TRBJ2-7,TGTGCCATCACCGCCGGGGGCTCCTCCTACGAGCAGTACTTC,CAITAGGSSYEQYF
.,many,TRBV18,TRBJ1-2,TGTGCCAGCTCACCAGAGGTCTCTGCCCACCACAGTCGGGGTGGCTACACCTTC,CASSPEVSAHHSRGGYTF
TRBD2,.,TRBV6-5,TRBJ2-5,TGTGCCAGCAGTTACTCGAGTCTAGCGGGAGGAGAGACCCAGTACTTC,CASSYSSLAGGETQYF
TRBD2,.,TRBV6-5,TRBJ2-1,TGTGCCAGCAGTTATACTAGCGGGGGTAAACGTGAGCAGTTCTTC,CASSYTSGGKREQFF
TRBD1,few,TRBV20-1,TRBJ1-1,TGCAGTGCTAGAGATCTGCGAGGGGGCAAAAACGTGAACACTGAAGCTTTCTTT,CSARDLRGGKNVNTEAFF
.,.,TRBV20-1,TRBJ1-5,TGCAGTGCTAGAGGCCCGGCGGGCAATCAGCCCCAGCATTTT,CSARGPAGNQPQHF
.,few,TRBV5-6,TRBJ2-7,TGTGCCAGCAGCCACACTAGCTTCTACGAGCAGTACTTC,CASSHTSFYEQYF
TRBD1,many,TRBV29-1,TRBJ2-7,TGCAGCGCCCGTGACAGGGGGCCTTTCGACGAGCAGTACTTC,CSARDRGPFDEQYF
TRBD2,.,TRBV5-4,TRBJ2-7,TGTGCCAGCAGCTTGGTTGGACTAGCTGACGAGCAGTACTTC,CASSLVGLADEQYF
.,few,TRBV6-5,TRBJ2-7,TGTGCCAGCAGTTACTCCCTAAGTAGCTCCTACGAGCAGTACTTC,CASSYSLSSSYEQYF
.,many,TRBV12-3/TRBV12-4,TRBJ2-7,TGTGCCAGCAGTTTTTCAGGCGGAGGACTAATCCCCTACGAGCAGTACTTC,CASSFSGGGLIPYEQYF
.,few,TRBV4-1,TRBJ1-4,TGCGCCAGCAGCCAATGGACTAATGAAAAACTGTTTTTT,CASSQWTNEKLFF
TRBD2,few,TRBV6-5,TRBJ2-1,TGTGCCAGCAGTTACGTAGCGGGGGGTCGCAATGAGCAGTTCTTC,CASSYVAGGRNEQFF
TRBD2,.,TRBV7-6,TRBJ2-1,TGTGCCAGCACGAGTTTGAGCGGGGGGGCAAATGAGCAGTTCTTC,CASTSLSGGANEQFF
.,many,TRBV5-1,TRBJ2-7,TGCGCCAGCAGCTTGTTGCAGGGGTCCTACTACGAGCAGTACTTC,CASSLLQGSYYEQYF
.,.,TRBV4-3,TRBJ2-6,TGCGCCAGCAGCCCAGACGGGGAGCTCTCTGGGGCCAACGTCCTGACTTTC,CASSPDGELSGANVLTF
TRBD1,many,TRBV3-1,TRBJ2-2,TGTGCCAGCAGCCAAGTATCCGGGACAGGCCACACCGGGGAGCTGTTTTTT,CASSQVSGTGHTGELFF
TRBD1,few,TRBV18,TRBJ1-1,TGTGCCAGCTCAGCCCTAATCAGGGGGCTGACTATGAACACTGAAGCTTTCTTT,CASSALIRGLTMNTEAFF
TRBD1,.,TRBV4-3,TRBJ2-1,TGCGCCAGCAGCCAGGGGACAGATCACAATGAGCAGTTCTTC,CASSQGTDHNEQFF
.,few,TRBV3-1,TRBJ2-1,TGTGCCAGCAGCCAAGAGCCTAGTTCAAATGAGCAGTTCTTC,CASSQEPSSNEQFF
.,few,TRBV4-1,TRBJ2-2,TGCGCCAGCAGCCAAGACCGGGACTCAGCTAACACCGGGGAGCTGTTTTTT,CASSQDRDSANTGELFF
TRBD2,many,TRBV5-6,TRBJ2-1,TGTGCCAGCAGCTTATCCGGACTAGCGTCTAATGAGCAGTTCTTC,CASSLSGLASNEQFF
.,.,TRBV19,TRBJ2-1,TGTGCCAGTAGGATCGACAGGTCCAATTACAATGAGCAGTTCTTC,CASRIDRSNYNEQFF
.,few,TRBV18,TRBJ2-3,TGTGCCAGCTCACCACCGAATGGGAATACGCAGTATTTT,CASSPPNGNTQYF
TRBD1,few,TRBV5-1,TRBJ2-5,TGCGCCAGCAGCGTATCCCGGGACAGGGGTCGGGAGACCCAGTACTTC,CASSVSRDRGRETQYF
TRBD2,few,TRBV28,TRBJ2-1,TGTGCCAGCAGTTTATTGGGACTAGCGTACGACAATGAGCAGTTCTTC,CASSLLGLAYDNEQFF
TRBD2,few,TRBV12-3/TRBV12-4,TRBJ2-7,TGTGCCAGCAGAACTAGCGGGAGGTCGGAAGAGCAGTACTTC,CASRTSGRSEEQYF
TRBD1,.,TRBV27,TRBJ1-2,TGTGCCAGCACCGATTCAGGGGGGGGCACTCGCTACACCTTC,CASTDSGGGTRYTF
.,many,TRBV15,TRBJ2-7,TGTGCCACCAGCGGATGGACGCAGACAAACTCCTACGAGCAGTACTTC,CATSGWTQTNSYEQYF
TRBD2,.,TRBV29-1,TRBJ2-1,TGCAGCGTTGATGCTAGCGGGAGTTACAATGAGCAGTTCTTC,CSVDASGSYNEQFF
.,.,TRBV27,TRBJ1-5,TGTGCCAGCAGTTCGGGAGGGTGGGGGCCCCAGCATTTT,CASSSGGWGPQHF
TRBD1,many,TRBV5-1,TRBJ2-7,TGCGCCAGCAGTCAGAGCGACAGGGGGGATAGCGAGCAGTACTTC,CASSQSDRGDSEQYF
.,few,TRBV21-1,TRBJ1-1,TGTGCCAGCAGCAAAGACGACACTGAAGCTTTCTTT,CASSKDDTEAFF
.,many,TRBV5-6,TRBJ2-3,TGTGCCAGCAGCTTGGGGAGGGCGACAGATACGCAGTATTTT,CASSLGRATDTQYF
.,many,TRBV9,TRBJ1-6,TGTGCCAGCTCCCCCGGGACCTATAATTCACCCCTCCACTTT,CASSPGTYNSPLHF
.,.,TRBV15,TRBJ2-3,TGTGCCACCAGCAGAGGGGACTCCGCTAGCACAGATACGCAGTATTTT,CATSRGDSASTDTQYF
.,few,TRBV6-1,TRBJ2-1,TGTGCCAGCAGTGAAGCCCCATCCTACAATGAGCAGTTCTTC,CASSEAPSYNEQFF
TRBD1,few,TRBV20-1,TRBJ2-7,TGCAGTTCGAAATCCGGGACAGGCATTTCCTACGAGCAGTACTTC,CSSKSGTGISYEQYF